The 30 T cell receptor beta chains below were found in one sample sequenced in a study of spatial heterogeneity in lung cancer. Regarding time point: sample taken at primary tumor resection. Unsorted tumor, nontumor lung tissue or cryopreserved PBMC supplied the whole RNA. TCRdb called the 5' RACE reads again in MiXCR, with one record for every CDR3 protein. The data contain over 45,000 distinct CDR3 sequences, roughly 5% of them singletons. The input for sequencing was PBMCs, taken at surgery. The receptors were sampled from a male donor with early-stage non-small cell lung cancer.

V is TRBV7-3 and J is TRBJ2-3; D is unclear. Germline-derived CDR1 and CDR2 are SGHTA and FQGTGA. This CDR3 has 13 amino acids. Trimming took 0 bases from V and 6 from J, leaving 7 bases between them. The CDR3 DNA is TGTGCCAGCAGCTTAACTAGTGGGGATACGCAGTATTTT. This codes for CASSLTSGDTQYF.

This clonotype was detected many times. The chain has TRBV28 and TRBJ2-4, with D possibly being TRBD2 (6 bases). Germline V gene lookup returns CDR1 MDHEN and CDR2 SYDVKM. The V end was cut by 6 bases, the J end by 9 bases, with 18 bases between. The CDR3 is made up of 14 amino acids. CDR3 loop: CASSKPPQGGIQYF. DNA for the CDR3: TGTGCCAGCAGCAAGCCTCCTCAGGGAGGCATTCAGTACTTC.

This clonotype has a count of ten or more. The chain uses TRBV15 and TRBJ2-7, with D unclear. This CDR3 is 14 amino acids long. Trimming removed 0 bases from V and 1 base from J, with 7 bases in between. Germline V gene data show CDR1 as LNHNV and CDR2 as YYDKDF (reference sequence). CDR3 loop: CATSRDSVSYEQYF. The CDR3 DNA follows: TGTGCCACCAGCAGAGATAGTGTTTCCTACGAGCAGTACTTC.

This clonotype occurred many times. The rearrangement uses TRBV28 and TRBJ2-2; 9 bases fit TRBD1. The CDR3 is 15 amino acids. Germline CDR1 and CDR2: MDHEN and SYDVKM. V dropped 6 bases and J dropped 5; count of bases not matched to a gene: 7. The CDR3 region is CASRGTGKLTGELFF. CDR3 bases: TGTGCCAGCAGAGGGACAGGGAAGTTAACCGGGGAGCTGTTTTTT.

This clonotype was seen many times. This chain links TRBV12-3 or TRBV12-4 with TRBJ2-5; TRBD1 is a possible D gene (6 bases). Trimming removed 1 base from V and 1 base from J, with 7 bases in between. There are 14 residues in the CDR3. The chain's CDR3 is CASSLGQVQETQYF. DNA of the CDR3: TGTGCCAGCAGTTTAGGACAGGTCCAAGAGACCCAGTACTTC.

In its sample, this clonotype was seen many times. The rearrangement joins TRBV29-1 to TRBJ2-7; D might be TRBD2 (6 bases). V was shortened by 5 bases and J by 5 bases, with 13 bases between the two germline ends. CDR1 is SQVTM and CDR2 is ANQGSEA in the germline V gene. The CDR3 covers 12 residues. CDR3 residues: CSVSGGGDEQYF. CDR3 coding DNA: TGCAGCGTTTCCGGGGGTGGCGACGAGCAGTACTTC.

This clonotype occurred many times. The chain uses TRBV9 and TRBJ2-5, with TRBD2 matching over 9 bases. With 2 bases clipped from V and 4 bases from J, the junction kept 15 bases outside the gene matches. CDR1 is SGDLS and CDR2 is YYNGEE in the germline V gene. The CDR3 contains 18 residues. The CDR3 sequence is CASSVGTSSVHWGETQYF. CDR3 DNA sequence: TGTGCCAGCAGCGTTGGGACTAGCAGCGTCCACTGGGGAGAGACCCAGTACTTC.

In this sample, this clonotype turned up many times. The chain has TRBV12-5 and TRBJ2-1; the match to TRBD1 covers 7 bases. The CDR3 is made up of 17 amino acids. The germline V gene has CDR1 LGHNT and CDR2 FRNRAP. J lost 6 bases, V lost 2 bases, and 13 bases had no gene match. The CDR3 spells CASGLRSGGQPLNEQFF. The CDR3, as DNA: TGTGCTAGTGGTTTGAGGAGTGGGGGACAGCCTCTCAATGAGCAGTTCTTC.

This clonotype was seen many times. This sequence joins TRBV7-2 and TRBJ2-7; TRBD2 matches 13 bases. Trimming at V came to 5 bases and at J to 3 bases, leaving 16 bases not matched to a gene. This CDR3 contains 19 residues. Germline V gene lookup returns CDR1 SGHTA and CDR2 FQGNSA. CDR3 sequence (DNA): TGTGCCAGCAGCCCGGTCCGACTAGCGGGAGGCCCTAGGGGCTACGAGCAGTACTTC. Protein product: CASSPVRLAGGPRGYEQYF. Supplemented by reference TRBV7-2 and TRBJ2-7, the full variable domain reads GAGVSQSPSNKVTEKGKDVELRCDPISGHTALYWYRQSLGQGLEFLIYFQGNSAPDKSGLPSDRFSAERTGGSVSTLTIQRTQQEDSAVYLCASSPVRLAGGPRGYEQYFGPGTRLTVT.

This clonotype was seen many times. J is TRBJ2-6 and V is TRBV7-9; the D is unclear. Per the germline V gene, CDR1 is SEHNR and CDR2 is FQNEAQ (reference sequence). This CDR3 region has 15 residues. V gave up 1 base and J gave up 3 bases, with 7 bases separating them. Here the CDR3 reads CASSLVSGGANVLTF. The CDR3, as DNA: TGTGCCAGCAGCTTAGTTAGTGGTGGGGCCAACGTCCTGACTTTC.

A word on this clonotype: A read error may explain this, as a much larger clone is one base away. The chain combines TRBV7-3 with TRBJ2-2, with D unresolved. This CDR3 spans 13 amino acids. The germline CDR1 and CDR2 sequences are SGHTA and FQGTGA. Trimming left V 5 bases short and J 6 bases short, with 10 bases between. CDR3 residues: CASSPEDAGELFF. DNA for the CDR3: TGTGCCAGCAGCCCCGAGGACGCCGGGGAGCTGTTTTTT.

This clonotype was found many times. The CDR3, as DNA: TGTGCCAGCAGTAATAGCCAGGGGAGCGCCTACGAGCAGTACTTC. Translation gives CASSNSQGSAYEQYF. The V gene is TRBV6-6, the J gene TRBJ2-7; possible D gene TRBD1, 6 bases. Germline CDR1 is MNHNY and CDR2 is SVGAGI (reference sequence). This CDR3 has 15 amino acids. The V and J ends lost 5 bases and 2 bases respectively, with 16 bases between them.

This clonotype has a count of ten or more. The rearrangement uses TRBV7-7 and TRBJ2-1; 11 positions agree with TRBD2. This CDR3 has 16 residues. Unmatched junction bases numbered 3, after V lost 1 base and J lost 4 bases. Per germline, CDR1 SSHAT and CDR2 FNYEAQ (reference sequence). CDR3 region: CASSLGLAGGYNEQFF. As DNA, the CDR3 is TGTGCCAGCAGCTTAGGGCTAGCGGGGGGATACAATGAGCAGTTCTTC.

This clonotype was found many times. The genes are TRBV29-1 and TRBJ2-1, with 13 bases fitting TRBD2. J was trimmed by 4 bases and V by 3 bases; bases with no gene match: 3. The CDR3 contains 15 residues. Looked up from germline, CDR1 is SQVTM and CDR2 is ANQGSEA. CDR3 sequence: CSVDGTSGAYNEQFF. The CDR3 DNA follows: TGCAGCGTTGATGGGACTAGCGGGGCTTACAATGAGCAGTTCTTC.

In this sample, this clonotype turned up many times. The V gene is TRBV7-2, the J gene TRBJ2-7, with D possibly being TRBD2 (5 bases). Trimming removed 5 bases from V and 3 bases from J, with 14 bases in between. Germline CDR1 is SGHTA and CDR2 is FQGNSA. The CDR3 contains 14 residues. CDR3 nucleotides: TGTGCCAGCAGCACCCGGACTGGGGTCTACGAGCAGTACTTC. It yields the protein CASSTRTGVYEQYF. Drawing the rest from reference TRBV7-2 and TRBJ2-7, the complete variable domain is GAGVSQSPSNKVTEKGKDVELRCDPISGHTALYWYRQSLGQGLEFLIYFQGNSAPDKSGLPSDRFSAERTGGSVSTLTIQRTQQEDSAVYLCASSTRTGVYEQYFGPGTRLTVT.

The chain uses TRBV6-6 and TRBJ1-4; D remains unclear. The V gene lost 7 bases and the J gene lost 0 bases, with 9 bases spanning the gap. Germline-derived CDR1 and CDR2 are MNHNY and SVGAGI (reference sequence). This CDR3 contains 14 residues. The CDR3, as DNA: TGTGCCAGCAAATTTGGTGCAACTAATGAAAAACTGTTTTTT. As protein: CASKFGATNEKLFF.

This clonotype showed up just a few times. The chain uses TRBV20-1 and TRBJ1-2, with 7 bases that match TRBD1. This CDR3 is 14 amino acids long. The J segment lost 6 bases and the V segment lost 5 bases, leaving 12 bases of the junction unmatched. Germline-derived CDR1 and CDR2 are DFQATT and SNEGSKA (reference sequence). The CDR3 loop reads CSAGTDPTVDGYTF. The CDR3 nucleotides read TGCAGTGCTGGGACAGATCCCACCGTCGATGGCTACACCTTC.

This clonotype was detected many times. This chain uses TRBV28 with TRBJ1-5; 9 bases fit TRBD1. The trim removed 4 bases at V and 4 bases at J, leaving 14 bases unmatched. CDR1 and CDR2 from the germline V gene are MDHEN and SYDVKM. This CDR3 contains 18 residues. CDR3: CASSYNTPGTGRNQPQHF. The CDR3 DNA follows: TGTGCCAGCAGTTACAATACCCCCGGGACAGGGAGGAATCAGCCCCAGCATTTT.

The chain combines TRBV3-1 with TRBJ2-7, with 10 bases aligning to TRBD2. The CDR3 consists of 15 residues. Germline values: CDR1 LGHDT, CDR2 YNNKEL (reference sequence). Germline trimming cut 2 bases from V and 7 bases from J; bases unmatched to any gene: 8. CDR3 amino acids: CASSQRLAGVGEQYF. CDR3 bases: TGTGCCAGCAGCCAACGCCTAGCGGGAGTGGGTGAGCAGTACTTC.

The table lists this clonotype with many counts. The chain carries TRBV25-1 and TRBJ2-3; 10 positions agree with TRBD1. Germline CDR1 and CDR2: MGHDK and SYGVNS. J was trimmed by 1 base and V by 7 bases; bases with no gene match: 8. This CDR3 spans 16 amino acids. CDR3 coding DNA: TGTGCCAGCAAGGAGACAGGGGGCCGGGGCACAGATACGCAGTATTTT. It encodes CASKETGGRGTDTQYF.

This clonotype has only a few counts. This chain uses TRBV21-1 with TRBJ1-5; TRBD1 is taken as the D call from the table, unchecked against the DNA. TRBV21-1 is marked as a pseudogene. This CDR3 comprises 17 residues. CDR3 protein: CASSSTGTGYVNQPQHF. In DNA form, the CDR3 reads TGTGCCAGCAGCTCCACCGGGACAGGGTATGTCAATCAGCCCCAGCATTTT.

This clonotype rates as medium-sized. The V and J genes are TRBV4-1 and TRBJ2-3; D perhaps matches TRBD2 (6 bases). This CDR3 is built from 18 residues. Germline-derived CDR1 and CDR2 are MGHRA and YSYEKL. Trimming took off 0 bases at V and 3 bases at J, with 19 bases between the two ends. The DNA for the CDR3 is TGCGCCAGCAGCCAAGATCTGGGGACTCCCCATTGGACAGATACGCAGTATTTT. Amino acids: CASSQDLGTPHWTDTQYF.

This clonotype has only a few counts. This CDR3 reads CASRQSDRETEAFF. The CDR3 DNA is TGTGCCAGCCGTCAATCGGACAGGGAAACTGAAGCTTTCTTT. The chain recombines TRBV3-1 with TRBJ1-1; 8 bases line up with TRBD1. The length of the CDR3 is 14 residues. Germline lookup yields CDR1 LGHDT and CDR2 YNNKEL (reference sequence). The ends lost 8 bases at V and 5 bases at J; junction bases unmatched: 10.

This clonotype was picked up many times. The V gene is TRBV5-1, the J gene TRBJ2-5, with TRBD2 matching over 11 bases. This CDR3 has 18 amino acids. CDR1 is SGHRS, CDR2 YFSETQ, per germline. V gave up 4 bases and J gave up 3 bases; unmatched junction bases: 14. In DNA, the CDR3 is TGCGCCAGCAGCCCCGGGACTAGCGGAGGCGGAGTGAAAGAGACCCAGTACTTC. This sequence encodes CASSPGTSGGGVKETQYF.

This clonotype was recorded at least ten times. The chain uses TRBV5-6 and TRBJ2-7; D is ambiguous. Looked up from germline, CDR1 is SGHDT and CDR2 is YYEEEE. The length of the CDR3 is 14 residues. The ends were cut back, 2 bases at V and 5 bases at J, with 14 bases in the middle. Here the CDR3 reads CASSFYSGWNEQYF. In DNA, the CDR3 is TGTGCCAGCAGCTTCTACTCAGGTTGGAACGAGCAGTACTTC. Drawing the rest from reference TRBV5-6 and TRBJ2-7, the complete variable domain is DAGVTQSPTHLIKTRGQQVTLRCSPKSGHDTVSWYQQALGQGPQFIFQYYEEEERQRGNFPDRFSGHQFPNYSSELNVNALLLGDSALYLCASSFYSGWNEQYFGPGTRLTVT.

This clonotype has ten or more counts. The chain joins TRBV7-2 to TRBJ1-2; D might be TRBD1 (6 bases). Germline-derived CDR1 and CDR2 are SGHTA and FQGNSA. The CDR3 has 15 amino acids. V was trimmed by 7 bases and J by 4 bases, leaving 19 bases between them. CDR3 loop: CASNDLSGTSYGYTF. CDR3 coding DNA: TGTGCCAGCAACGACTTATCCGGGACAAGCTATGGCTACACCTTC.

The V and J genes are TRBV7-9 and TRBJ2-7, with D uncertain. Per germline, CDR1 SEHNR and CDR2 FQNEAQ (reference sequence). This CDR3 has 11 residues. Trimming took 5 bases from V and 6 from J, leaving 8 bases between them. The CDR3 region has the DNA TGTGCCAGCAGCCCAAACTTCGAGCAGTACTTC. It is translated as CASSPNFEQYF.

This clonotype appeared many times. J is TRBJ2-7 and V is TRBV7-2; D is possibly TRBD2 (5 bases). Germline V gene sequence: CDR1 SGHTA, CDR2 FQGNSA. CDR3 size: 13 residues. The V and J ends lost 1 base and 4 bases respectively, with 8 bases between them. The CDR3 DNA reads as TGTGCCAGCAGCTTAGGAGGGTTATACGAGCAGTACTTC. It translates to CASSLGGLYEQYF.

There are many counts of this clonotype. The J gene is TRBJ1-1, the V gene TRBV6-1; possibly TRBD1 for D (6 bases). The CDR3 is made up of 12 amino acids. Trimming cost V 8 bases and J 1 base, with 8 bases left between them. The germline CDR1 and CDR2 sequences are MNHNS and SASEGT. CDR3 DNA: TGTGCCAGCTCGACAGGGAACACTGAAGCTTTCTTT. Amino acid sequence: CASSTGNTEAFF.

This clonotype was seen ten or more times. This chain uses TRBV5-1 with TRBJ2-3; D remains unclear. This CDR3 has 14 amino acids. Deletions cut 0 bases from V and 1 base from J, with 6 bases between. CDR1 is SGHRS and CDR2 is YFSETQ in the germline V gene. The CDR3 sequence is CASSLAVRTDTQYF. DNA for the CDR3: TGCGCCAGCAGCTTGGCAGTTCGCACAGATACGCAGTATTTT.